These 13 T cell receptor beta chains came from one sample sequenced in a study of CXCR3-negative and CXCR3-positive naive CD8 T cells. Libraries of TRB cDNA were made by 5' RACE and carried UMIs. From the 5' RACE reads, TCRdb lists one entry per CDR3 protein and no DNA. The sample totals tens of thousands of distinct CDR3 sequences. The sequenced sample consisted of naive CXCR3- CD8+ T cells from blood. Regarding subset: CD45RO-CCR7+CD27+CD95- naive CD8+ T cells lacking CXCR3 (TNR3-). All receptors derive from a human donor in good health. Some clones in this sample may be carry-over from other donors' samples.

CDR3 sequence: CSVEEVGTEDYEQYF. The J gene is TRBJ2-7, the V gene TRBV29-1; TCRdb reports TRBD1, a call that lacks DNA to check it against. Germline V gene data show CDR1 as SQVTM and CDR2 as ANQGSEA. This CDR3 has 15 amino acids.

The gene calls are TRBV5-6 and TRBJ2-7; TCRdb proposes TRBD1, but this gene call is untestable without DNA. Looked up from germline, CDR1 is SGHDT and CDR2 is YYEEEE. The length of the CDR3 is 14 residues. CDR3 sequence reads: CASSLGTGVHEQYF.

This chain connects TRBV27 to TRBJ1-1; there is no DNA to check the TCRdb D call of TRBD1. The CDR3 contains 13 residues. Germline V gene lookup returns CDR1 MNHEY and CDR2 SMNVEV (reference sequence). CDR3 sequence: CASSNRENTEAFF.

This chain uses TRBV5-1 with TRBJ2-1. This CDR3 is built from 14 residues. Germline CDR1 and CDR2: SGHRS and YFSETQ. The CDR3 is CASSQSGSYNEQFF. The entire variable domain, with the rest obtained from reference TRBV5-1 and TRBJ2-1, is as follows: KAGVTQTPRYLIKTRGQQVTLSCSPISGHRSVSWYQQTPGQGLQFLFEYFSETQRNKGNFPGRFSGRQFSNSRSEMNVSTLELGDSALYLCASSQSGSYNEQFFGPGTRLTVL.

The V and J genes are TRBV12-2 and TRBJ2-1; TCRdb's D gene call, TRBD2, goes unchecked for lack of DNA. TRBV12-2 is classified as a pseudogene. This CDR3 contains 17 residues. CDR3 sequence: CASRSTSGRAEYNEQFF.

V gene TRBV19 combines with J gene TRBJ2-4; TCRdb's assignment of TRBD2 cannot be checked, as there is no DNA. This CDR3 contains 15 residues. Germline V gene lookup returns CDR1 LNHDA and CDR2 SQIVND (reference sequence). The CDR3 reads CASSIPWTSGNIQYF. Supplemented by reference TRBV19 and TRBJ2-4, the full variable domain reads DGGITQSPKYLFRKEGQNVTLSCEQNLNHDAMYWYRQDPGQGLRLIYYSQIVNDFQKGDIAEGYSVSREKKESFPLTVTSAQKNPTAFYLCASSIPWTSGNIQYFGAGTRLSVL.

This chain uses TRBV7-2 with TRBJ2-5; the TCRdb call, TRBD1, lacks DNA for checking. The CDR3 runs to 14 residues. The germline gives CDR1 SGHTA, CDR2 FQGNSA. CDR3 amino acids: CASSFSMSRETQYF. The full variable domain, completed using reference TRBV7-2 and TRBJ2-5, is GAGVSQSPSNKVTEKGKDVELRCDPISGHTALYWYRQSLGQGLEFLIYFQGNSAPDKSGLPSDRFSAERTGGSVSTLTIQRTQQEDSAVYLCASSFSMSRETQYFGPGTRLLVL.

The CDR3 spells CASSLVGQGALGSF. V gene TRBV12-3 or TRBV12-4 combines with J gene TRBJ1-1; TCRdb returns TRBD1, unconfirmable since there is no DNA. The CDR3 extends over 14 amino acids.

The chain is built from TRBV29-1 and TRBJ2-1. The CDR3 has 18 amino acids. Germline CDR1 reads SQVTM; CDR2 reads ANQGSEA. CDR3 protein: CSVEYEQILYQIGNEQFF.

The rearrangement uses TRBV6-1 and TRBJ2-7; TCRdb outputs TRBD1, but without DNA this stays unchecked. CDR1 is MNHNS, CDR2 SASEGT, per germline. The CDR3 is 12 residues long. CDR3 residues: CASETGVNEQYF.

The rearrangement joins TRBV29-1 to TRBJ2-7. Germline V gene sequence: CDR1 SQVTM, CDR2 ANQGSEA. CDR3 length: 14 residues. The CDR3 loop is CSVLMDSSSYEQYF.

V is TRBV19 and J is TRBJ1-2; the D call of TRBD1 rests on TCRdb alone, since no DNA is present to check it. The CDR3 length is 15 residues. Looked up from germline, CDR1 is LNHDA and CDR2 is SQIVND (reference sequence). CDR3 sequence: CASTVTGGSDYGYTF.

The chain recombines TRBV5-1 with TRBJ2-7; TCRdb proposes TRBD1, but this gene call is untestable without DNA. CDR3 size: 15 residues. Germline CDR1 reads SGHRS; CDR2 reads YFSETQ. The CDR3 sequence: CASSIHRDSSYEQYF.